The 5 T cell receptor beta chains below come from one sample, sequenced in a study of blood T cell repertoires in COVID-19. Sequenced by immunoSEQ multiplex PCR; TCRdb stores in-frame clones only, minus some. In the table there are fewer than 300,000 clones, approximately 90% of which are singletons. The specimen sequenced was PBMCs or T cells enriched from blood (not recorded which). All receptors come from a woman in her thirties or forties with acute COVID-19.

The V call is TRBV12-5, the J call TRBJ2-7; D is possibly TRBD1 (6 bases). This CDR3 comprises 13 residues. Germline V gene lookup returns CDR1 LGHNT and CDR2 FRNRAP. V was clipped by 7 bases and J by 3 bases, with 13 bases between them. CDR3 DNA sequence: TGTGCTAGTGCACCCGGGACACACTACGAGCAGTACTTC. It yields the protein CASAPGTHYEQYF.

This chain links TRBV19 with TRBJ1-3; D uncertain. The CDR3 is made up of 15 amino acids. Germline V gene data show CDR1 as LNHDA and CDR2 as SQIVND (reference sequence). Trimming removed 7 bases from V and 4 bases from J, with 17 bases in between. CDR3 sequence: CASTQDTVRGNTIYF. The CDR3, as DNA: TGTGCCAGTACCCAGGATACTGTAAGGGGAAACACCATATATTTT.

The chain employs TRBV3-1 (or the pseudogene TRBV3-2) and TRBJ2-7; perhaps TRBD1 as D (6 bases). Germline CDR1 is LGHDT and CDR2 is YNNKEL (reference sequence). Trimming cost V 1 base and J 1 base, with 14 bases left between them. This CDR3 is built from 16 residues. CDR3 residues: CASSQGIPGTSYEQYF. In DNA, the CDR3 is TGTGCCAGCAGCCAAGGCATACCGGGGACATCCTACGAGCAGTACTTC.

The chain combines TRBV4-2 with TRBJ2-7; the D is unclear. The V end lost 0 bases, the J end lost 0 bases, and 6 bases lay between the germline ends. The CDR3 has 14 amino acids. Germline V CDR1 and CDR2: LGHNA, YNFKEQ. The CDR3: CASSQEVSSYEQYF. CDR3 bases: TGTGCCAGCAGCCAAGAAGTCAGCTCCTACGAGCAGTACTTC.

The chain joins TRBV7-2 to TRBJ2-7; 10 nucleotides line up with TRBD2. V lost 5 bases to trimming and J lost 1 base; unmatched junction nucleotides: 8. Germline CDR1 SGHTA, CDR2 FQGNSA. The CDR3 spans 16 residues. The DNA for the CDR3 is TGTGCCAGCAGCCCTGATAGCGGGGGGCCTTCCTACGAGCAGTACTTC. This codes for CASSPDSGGPSYEQYF.